Sequencing of this T cell receptor beta chain was carried out in a study of blood T cells in healthy people across ages. CDR1 SGHRS and CDR2 YFSETQ come from the germline V gene. CDR3 length: 14 amino acids. V lost 0 bases and J lost 5, with 11 bases in between. PBMCs, at least 7 million per sample, were isolated. Total RNA, at least 5.5 micrograms per sample, came from PBMCs. PCR was performed a second time for about 7 to 12 cycles using a sample-barcoded 5' primer and a J-beta primer mix. A single record per CDR3 protein comes from TCRdb applying MiXCR to the 5' RACE reads. The sample carries some 940,000 distinct CDR3 sequences, 25% to 30% recorded once. These data also featured in a second study, about T cells of mothers and their children. This second report adds: Over 8 million TCR beta CDR3 reads were obtained from each mother, and roughly 3 million from each child.

V is TRBV5-1 and J is TRBJ2-5, with D uncertain. This clonotype was obtained from a woman aged 40-49 years in good health. Sequenced material: blood. Written as DNA, the CDR3 is TGCGCCAGCAGCTTGGTTTCGCCTCCGGAGACCCAGTACTTC. Translation gives CASSLVSPPETQYF.